This T cell receptor beta chain was profiled in a study of shared clonotypes between healthy human individuals. On the study more broadly: Donors had three CD4 naive, three CD4 memory, two CD8 naive and one CD8 memory plate apiece.

Repertoires were generated with immunoSEQ multiplex PCR, while TCRdb's copy carries only in-frame clones and drops some. The sample includes over 95,000 clones, around 73% of them seen just once. Worth noting for this clone: The antigen is undetermined.

Findings of the study overall: Non-shared clonotypes had lower generation probabilities than clonotypes shared by all four sorted-subset donors.

The germline gives CDR1 PRHDT, CDR2 FYEKMQ (reference sequence). Trimming removed 3 bases at V and 6 bases at J, with 3 bases between. CDR3 length equals 11 residues. The sequenced sample was memory CD8+ T cells sorted from blood. The subset denotes: CD45RO+ cells pooled with CCR7-negative TemRA cells. The receptor was derived from a woman aged 25 to 45 in good health. This chain joins TRBV13 and TRBJ1-3; D is uncertain. The CDR3 protein is CASSFLNTIYF. As DNA, the CDR3 is TGTGCCAGCAGCTTTTTAAACACCATATATTTT. The whole variable domain, remainder taken from reference TRBV13 and TRBJ1-3, is AAGVIQSPRHLIKEKRETATLKCYPIPRHDTVYWYQQGPGQDPQFLISFYEKMQSDKGSIPDRFSAQQFSDYHSELNMSSLELGDSALYFCASSFLNTIYFGEGSWLTVV.